The sequence of this T cell receptor (beta chain) was determined in a study of blood T cells in healthy people across ages. Germline CDR1 and CDR2: SGHRS and YFSETQ. The CDR3 totals 16 residues. V was cut by 4 bases and J by 0 bases, with 16 bases left in between. It was with a sample-barcoded 5' primer and a J-beta primer mix that a second PCR of about 7 to 12 cycles was run. Via MiXCR, TCRdb re-called the 5' RACE reads, giving one row per CDR3 protein. The data contain about 1.6 million distinct CDR3 sequences, about 32% of them singletons. The V and J genes are TRBV5-1 and TRBJ1-1, with D perhaps TRBD1 (5 bases). This sequence originates from a woman aged 30 to 39 in good health. Sequenced input: blood. DNA for the CDR3: TGCGCCAGCAGCCCCTCATCGACAGCTATGAACACTGAAGCTTTCTTT. Encoded protein: CASSPSSTAMNTEAFF.